Below are 9 T cell receptor beta chains sequenced from a single sample in a study of identical twins. TCRdb re-analysed the 5' RACE reads in MiXCR, keeping a single row per CDR3 protein. The table lists 270,000 or so distinct CDR3 sequences, about 8.5% of them singletons. These data are also associated with another study on yellow fever vaccine responses in identical twins.

The sequenced material came from CD8+ T cells sorted from blood. The receptors shown here come from a woman between 18 and 30 years old in good health.

The rearrangement links TRBV27 to TRBJ2-1; D gene uncertain. Germline CDR1 reads MNHEY; CDR2 reads SMNVEV (reference sequence). The CDR3 consists of 16 residues. Trimming shortened V by 6 bases and J by 6 bases, and 21 bases separated the two germline ends. CDR3 nucleotides: TGTGCCAGCAGCCTCCTTATTAGAGAGAGTGGCAATGAGCAGTTCTTC. It translates to CASSLLIRESGNEQFF.

The genes are TRBV12-3 or TRBV12-4 and TRBJ2-1; 8 positions match TRBD1. After removal of 6 bases from V and 9 bases from J, the junction contained 10 bases not matched to a gene. This CDR3 comprises 14 residues. The CDR3 loop is CASRPTTGEAEQFF. The CDR3 DNA sequence: TGTGCCAGCAGGCCGACGACAGGGGAGGCTGAGCAGTTCTTC.

This clonotype occurred many times. V is TRBV12-3 or TRBV12-4 and J is TRBJ2-1, with D possibly matching TRBD2 (7 bases). With 3 bases removed from V and 4 bases from J, the gap between germline ends came to 13 bases. CDR3 size: 15 residues. In nucleotides, the CDR3 is TGTGCCAGCAGTTTTGGGGGGGCCCTATACAATGAGCAGTTCTTC. This translates into CASSFGGALYNEQFF.

J is TRBJ2-4 and V is TRBV6-2 or TRBV6-3, with 13 bases identical to TRBD2. Germline V gene sequence: CDR1 MNHEY, CDR2 SVGEGT. This CDR3 is 20 amino acids long. Trimming at V came to 2 bases and at J to 8 bases, leaving 18 bases not matched to a gene. In nucleotides, the CDR3 is TGTGCCAGCAGTTACCCCCCAACAGGATCGGGACTAGCGGGACTCTACATTCAGTACTTC. This codes for CASSYPPTGSGLAGLYIQYF.

The table lists this clonotype with a few counts. The chain combines TRBV27 with TRBJ2-7, with a weak D call TRBD2 (6 bases). The CDR3 is 16 amino acids. Germline V gives CDR1 MNHEY, CDR2 SMNVEV (reference sequence). Trimming left V 0 bases short and J 2 bases short, with 14 bases between. CDR3 in amino acids: CASSLSSGLVAYEQYF. For the CDR3, the DNA is TGTGCCAGCAGTTTATCAAGCGGGCTAGTAGCCTACGAGCAGTACTTC.

The chain employs TRBV28 and TRBJ1-5, with D perhaps matching TRBD1 (6 bases). Germline V gene data show CDR1 as MDHEN and CDR2 as SYDVKM. The V gene lost 7 bases and the J gene lost 5 bases, with 21 bases spanning the gap. The CDR3 is made up of 16 amino acids. CDR3 loop: CASNVHTGWGDQPQHF. The CDR3 DNA reads TGTGCCAGCAATGTACACACAGGGTGGGGGGATCAGCCCCAGCATTTT.

This clonotype was observed at least ten times. J is TRBJ2-7 and V is TRBV10-2, with 8 nucleotides matching TRBD1. The CDR3 runs to 16 residues. The germline V gene encodes CDR1 WSHSY and CDR2 SAAADI. After removal of 8 bases from V and 5 bases from J, the junction contained 17 bases not matched to a gene. CDR3 DNA: TGCGCCAGCGGGGAACCATTCGAGACAGGGGAGGACGAGCAGTACTTC. Translated, it gives CASGEPFETGEDEQYF.

This clonotype was observed a few times. This chain uses TRBV11-2 with TRBJ2-5; 8 positions match TRBD2. Germline V gene sequence: CDR1 SGHAT, CDR2 FQNNGV. The J segment lost 4 bases and the V segment lost 5 bases, leaving 9 bases of the junction unmatched. The CDR3 sequence is 15 residues long. The CDR3, as DNA: TGTGCCAGCAGCCCTGGAGCGGGAGATACAGAGACCCAGTACTTC. Translated, it gives CASSPGAGDTETQYF. The complete variable domain, with remaining parts taken from reference TRBV11-2 and TRBJ2-5, reads EAGVAQSPRYKIIEKRQSVAFWCNPISGHATLYWYQQILGQGPKLLIQFQNNGVVDDSQLPKDRFSAERLKGVDSTLKIQPAKLEDSAVYLCASSPGAGDTETQYFGPGTRLLVL.

The rearrangement joins TRBV29-1 to TRBJ1-2, with unresolved D. The length of the CDR3 is 11 residues. Germline-derived CDR1 and CDR2 are SQVTM and ANQGSEA. The V gene lost 1 base and the J gene lost 4 bases, with 4 bases spanning the gap. The CDR3: CSVEGSYGYTF. CDR3 coding DNA: TGCAGCGTTGAAGGGAGCTATGGCTACACCTTC.